The T cell receptor (beta chain) under discussion was sequenced for a study of cytomegalovirus exposure and HLA in healthy donors. The germline V and J ends were trimmed by 6 bases and 1 base, with 3 bases remaining between them. The CDR3 is 10 amino acids. CDR1 is SQVTM, CDR2 ANQGSEA, per germline. Assay: immunoSEQ multiplex PCR; the TCRdb copy retains only in-frame clones and omits some. The table has 250,000 or so clones, about 90% seen once. This sequence originates from a man between 18 and 35 years old in good health and CMV-seropositive. The chain recombines TRBV29-1 with TRBJ1-1; the D is unclear. Input material: PBMCs. CDR3 residues: CSVRNTEAFF. CDR3 nucleotide sequence: TGCAGCGTGAGGAACACTGAAGCTTTCTTT.